These T cell receptor beta chains were read from a single sample in a study of blood T cell repertoires in COVID-19. Sequencing used immunoSEQ multiplex PCR; TCRdb keeps in-frame clones, though not all of them. The sample consists of about 250,000 clones, around 83% of them appearing once. The sequenced sample consisted of peripheral blood. Source of these receptors: a man at least 80 years old with acute or convalescent COVID-19. The CDR3 runs from the conserved cysteine through the conserved F or W. A D gene is named only where the DNA matches it firmly. Some rows mark clone size as missing; the rest say once, few, many or name a class of expanded clone.

V: TRBV15
D: NA
size: NA
length: 15
J: TRBJ1-6
DNA: TGTGCCACCAGCAGAGATCTGGGGGCGAATTCACCCCTCCACTTT
CDR3: CATSRDLGANSPLHF

V: TRBV4-1
D: NA
size: NA
length: 15
J: TRBJ2-2
DNA: TGCGCCAGCAGCGCGGGACAGCAAAACACCGGGGAGCTGTTTTTT
CDR3: CASSAGQQNTGELFF

V: TRBV19
D: TRBD1
size: NA
length: 15
J: TRBJ1-2
DNA: TGTGCCAGTAGTATTGGACAGGTTGTTGACTATGGCTACACCTTC
CDR3: CASSIGQVVDYGYTF

V: TRBV7-9
D: TRBD1
size: NA
length: 11
J: TRBJ1-2
DNA: TGTGCCAGCAGCTTATCCCGCGGGACAGCCTTC
CDR3: CASSLSRGTAF

V: TRBV5-1
D: NA
size: NA
length: 16
J: TRBJ1-3
DNA: TGCGCCAGCAGCTTTCTCCCCACGGGTCCGGGAAACACCATATATTTT
CDR3: CASSFLPTGPGNTIYF

V: TRBV19
D: NA
size: few
length: 16
J: TRBJ2-7
DNA: TGTGCCAGTAGCCAGAGGGGGCCTAGCGTCTCCTGGGAGCAGTACTTC
CDR3: CASSQRGPSVSWEQYF

V: TRBV3-1/TRBV3-2
D: NA
size: NA
length: 12
J: TRBJ1-1
DNA: TGTGCCAGCACGGCCGGGGGGGCTGAAGCTTTCTTT
CDR3: CASTAGGAEAFF

V: TRBV6-1
D: NA
size: NA
length: 15
J: TRBJ1-5
DNA: TGTGCCAGCAGTGAAGCCATAGTCCAGGTTCAGCCCCAGCATTTT
CDR3: CASSEAIVQVQPQHF

V: TRBV6-5
D: NA
size: NA
length: 13
J: TRBJ1-5
DNA: TGTGCCAGCAGCGTCCTACAGGGTCAGCCCCAGCATTTT
CDR3: CASSVLQGQPQHF

V: TRBV11-2
D: TRBD2
size: NA
length: 18
J: TRBJ2-7
DNA: TGTGCCAGCAGCTTAGGTCGGTTGGGGACTAGTTTCCTCTACGAGCAGTACTTC
CDR3: CASSLGRLGTSFLYEQYF

V: TRBV3-1/TRBV3-2
D: TRBD1
size: once
length: 15
J: TRBJ1-4
DNA: TGTGCCAGCAGCCAAGACGGACAGGGAGGTGAAAAACTGTTTTTT
CDR3: CASSQDGQGGEKLFF

V: TRBV2
D: NA
size: NA
length: 13
J: TRBJ1-3
DNA: TGTGCCAGCAGTCAGGGCTCTGGAAACACCATATATTTT
CDR3: CASSQGSGNTIYF

V: TRBV5-1
D: NA
size: few
length: 15
J: TRBJ2-7
DNA: TGCGCCAGCAGCTTCACCGGGTCACTTACCCACGAGCAGTACTTC
CDR3: CASSFTGSLTHEQYF

V: TRBV6-1
D: NA
size: NA
length: 16
J: TRBJ2-1
DNA: TGTGCCAGCAGTGAGTGGGTGCAGGGGCACTACAATGAGCAGTTCTTC
CDR3: CASSEWVQGHYNEQFF

V: TRBV7-7
D: NA
size: few
length: 16
J: TRBJ1-4
DNA: TGTGCTAGCAGCTTAGATTTGTGGACAGTCCTTGAAAAACTGTTTTTT
CDR3: CASSLDLWTVLEKLFF

V: TRBV11-2
D: TRBD1
size: NA
length: 15
J: TRBJ1-1
DNA: TGTGCCAGCAGCTTAGCCCTGGGGACAGGCAATGAAGCTTTCTTT
CDR3: CASSLALGTGNEAFF

V: TRBV6-5
D: NA
size: few
length: 15
J: TRBJ1-6
DNA: TGTGCCAGCAGTTACTCCGGGGAGAGGAGATCACCCCTCCACTTT
CDR3: CASSYSGERRSPLHF

V: TRBV28
D: NA
size: NA
length: 14
J: TRBJ2-1
DNA: TGTGCCAGCAGTTTGGCTCGGATGAGGAATGAGCAGTTCTTC
CDR3: CASSLARMRNEQFF

V: TRBV29-1
D: NA
size: NA
length: 12
J: TRBJ2-4
DNA: TGCAGCGTGAGCACGGGGGACGGCATTCAGTACTTC
CDR3: CSVSTGDGIQYF

V: TRBV3-1/TRBV3-2
D: NA
size: NA
length: 14
J: TRBJ1-5
DNA: TGTGCCAGCAGCCAAGAATCCGGGGATCAGCCCCAGCATTTT
CDR3: CASSQESGDQPQHF

V: TRBV4-1
D: NA
size: NA
length: 14
J: TRBJ1-4
DNA: TGCGCCAGCAGCGCAGGGGTAGCTAATGAAAAACTGTTTTTT
CDR3: CASSAGVANEKLFF

V: TRBV27
D: TRBD2
size: NA
length: 17
J: TRBJ2-5
DNA: TGTGCCAGCAGTTTATCCGGGGGGCTAGCGGGAGATGAGACCCAGTACTTC
CDR3: CASSLSGGLAGDETQYF

V: TRBV5-5
D: TRBD1
size: NA
length: 15
J: TRBJ2-2
DNA: TGTGCCAGCAGCTATCGGACAGGGAACACCGGGGAGCTGTTTTTT
CDR3: CASSYRTGNTGELFF

V: TRBV19
D: TRBD2
size: NA
length: 14
J: TRBJ2-1
DNA: TGTGCCAGTAGTGGGACTAGCGTGAACAATGAGCAGTTCTTC
CDR3: CASSGTSVNNEQFF

V: TRBV3-1/TRBV3-2
D: TRBD2
size: NA
length: 15
J: TRBJ2-1
DNA: TGTGCCAGCAGCCAAAGCGGGGGCGGTTACAATGAGCAGTTCTTC
CDR3: CASSQSGGGYNEQFF

V: TRBV7-9
D: NA
size: few
length: 12
J: TRBJ1-3
DNA: TGTGCCAGCAGCTTCCCCGGAGCCACCATATATTTT
CDR3: CASSFPGATIYF

V: TRBV28
D: TRBD1
size: NA
length: 14
J: TRBJ1-6
DNA: TGTGCCAGCAGTCCAGGGGGGCTGGATTCACCCCTCCACTTT
CDR3: CASSPGGLDSPLHF

V: TRBV7-3
D: TRBD1
size: once
length: 17
J: TRBJ2-7
DNA: TGTGCCAGCAGCTTGTCCGGGACAGGGACTCGGGGGCGCGAGCAGTACTTC
CDR3: CASSLSGTGTRGREQYF

V: TRBV6-1
D: NA
size: NA
length: 13
J: TRBJ2-7
DNA: TGTGCCAGCAGTGACCGGGTCCCATACGAGCAGTACTTC
CDR3: CASSDRVPYEQYF

V: TRBV11-1
D: TRBD2
size: NA
length: 16
J: TRBJ2-1
DNA: TGTGCCAGCAGCTTAGCACTAGCGGGAGGGCAGGATGAGCAGTTCTTC
CDR3: CASSLALAGGQDEQFF

V: TRBV28
D: TRBD1
size: few
length: 16
J: TRBJ2-6
DNA: TGTGCCACCTTGACAGGGGTAAGCTCTGGGGCCAACGTCCTGACTTTC
CDR3: CATLTGVSSGANVLTF

V: TRBV5-1
D: TRBD1
size: NA
length: 13
J: TRBJ2-7
DNA: TGCGCCAGCAGATACACAGGGGCGGGCGAGCAGTACTTC
CDR3: CASRYTGAGEQYF

V: TRBV12-3/TRBV12-4
D: NA
size: NA
length: 13
J: TRBJ1-1
DNA: TGTGCCAGCAGTTTTTGGGGGGGATCTGAAGCTTTCTTT
CDR3: CASSFWGGSEAFF

V: TRBV28
D: NA
size: NA
length: 13
J: TRBJ1-5
DNA: TGTGCCAGCAACGGGGGGACCAATCAGCCCCAGCATTTT
CDR3: CASNGGTNQPQHF

V: TRBV9
D: TRBD2
size: once
length: 14
J: TRBJ2-7
DNA: TGTGCCAGCAGCGTTTTAGCGGGGGACCGGGAGCAGTACTTC
CDR3: CASSVLAGDREQYF

V: TRBV3-1/TRBV3-2
D: TRBD1
size: NA
length: 15
J: TRBJ1-2
DNA: TGTGCCAGCAGTCTGAGGGACAGGGGTATAGGAGGCTACACCTTC
CDR3: CASSLRDRGIGGYTF

V: TRBV5-4
D: NA
size: once
length: 16
J: TRBJ2-1
DNA: TGTGCCAGCAAAGGGGGAGACAGCCGCTCCTACAATGAGCAGTTCTTC
CDR3: CASKGGDSRSYNEQFF

V: TRBV27
D: NA
size: few
length: 16
J: TRBJ2-1
DNA: TGTGCCAGCCGGACAGGGTCTAGCGGGAACCCCAATGAGCAGTTCTTC
CDR3: CASRTGSSGNPNEQFF

V: TRBV29-1
D: TRBD2
size: NA
length: 16
J: TRBJ2-3
DNA: TGCAGCGTTGTTAGGTGGACTAGCGGTTACACAGATACGCAGTATTTT
CDR3: CSVVRWTSGYTDTQYF

V: TRBV4-1
D: NA
size: NA
length: 14
J: TRBJ2-7
DNA: TGCGCCAGCAGCCCTAGACTAAGCTCCTACGAGCAGTACTTC
CDR3: CASSPRLSSYEQYF

V: TRBV6-1
D: TRBD1
size: NA
length: 15
J: TRBJ1-6
DNA: TGTGCCAGCAGTGAGACAGGGAACTATAATTCACCCCTCCACTTT
CDR3: CASSETGNYNSPLHF

V: TRBV7-9
D: NA
size: NA
length: 15
J: TRBJ1-1
DNA: TGTGCCAGCAGCCGAGGGGGTGGCCAGGACGGTGAAGCTTTCTTT
CDR3: CASSRGGGQDGEAFF

V: TRBV20-1
D: NA
size: NA
length: 11
J: TRBJ2-7
DNA: TGCAGTGCTCCAGGCGACTACGAGCAGTACTTC
CDR3: CSAPGDYEQYF

V: TRBV30
D: TRBD1
size: NA
length: 15
J: TRBJ1-3
DNA: TGTGCCTGGAGGGAAACGGGACAGGGGAGGAACACCATATATTTT
CDR3: CAWRETGQGRNTIYF

V: TRBV28
D: NA
size: NA
length: 15
J: TRBJ2-3
DNA: TGTGCCAGCAGTGGGTGGGGCCCTAGCACAGATACGCAGTATTTT
CDR3: CASSGWGPSTDTQYF

V: TRBV5-8
D: TRBD1
size: NA
length: 16
J: TRBJ1-2
DNA: TGTGCCAGCAGCTTTTTCGGGACAGGGGGTTCTTATGGCTACACCTTC
CDR3: CASSFFGTGGSYGYTF

V: TRBV6-5
D: NA
size: NA
length: 12
J: TRBJ1-3
DNA: TGTGCCAGCGGCCGGTTCCGGGACACCATATATTTT
CDR3: CASGRFRDTIYF

V: TRBV5-5
D: TRBD2
size: NA
length: 18
J: TRBJ2-5
DNA: TGTGCCAGCAGCCCTTTAAAGGCCAGCGGGGGTTCTTTCGAGACCCAGTACTTC
CDR3: CASSPLKASGGSFETQYF

V: TRBV19
D: TRBD2
size: NA
length: 13
J: TRBJ2-1
DNA: TGTGCCAGTGCTAGCGGGACCTACAATGAGCAGTTCTTC
CDR3: CASASGTYNEQFF

V: TRBV19
D: TRBD1
size: NA
length: 15
J: TRBJ2-5
DNA: TGTGCCAGTAGTCTCCGGACAGGGAGGTTAGGGACCCAGTACTTC
CDR3: CASSLRTGRLGTQYF

V: TRBV18
D: TRBD2
size: few
length: 16
J: TRBJ2-5
DNA: TGTGCCAGCTCACCACGAAGCGGGGGCCTCCGGGAGACCCAGTACTTC
CDR3: CASSPRSGGLRETQYF

V: TRBV6-5
D: TRBD1
size: once
length: 15
J: TRBJ2-3
DNA: TGTGCCAGCACGGACGGGACAGGGGGCACAGATACGCAGTATTTT
CDR3: CASTDGTGGTDTQYF

V: TRBV19
D: NA
size: once
length: 19
J: TRBJ1-5
DNA: TGTGCCAGTAGCCCGAGAAATCAGGGTGGGGCAGCAAGCAATCAGCCCCAGCATTTT
CDR3: CASSPRNQGGAASNQPQHF